The 13 T cell receptor beta chains below all came from one sample that was sequenced in a study of blood T cell repertoires in COVID-19. The protocol was immunoSEQ multiplex PCR, while the TCRdb copy is restricted to in-frame clones and leaves out a portion. The table includes around 300,000 clones, 75% to 90% detected once. The sequenced material came from peripheral blood. The receptors were sampled from a woman aged 25 to 39 with active or convalescent COVID-19.

V usage is TRBV24-1 and J usage is TRBJ2-3, with 11 bases identical to TRBD1. The V segment lost 5 bases and the J segment 2 bases; nucleotides outside the gene matches: 5. The CDR3 extends over 16 amino acids. Germline lookup yields CDR1 KGHDR and CDR2 SFDVKD. CDR3 region: CATSASGQGDTDTQYF. The CDR3 nucleotides are TGTGCCACCAGTGCCTCGGGACAGGGGGACACAGATACGCAGTATTTT.

The rearrangement links TRBV11-2 to TRBJ1-6; no firm D call. Trimming removed 1 base from V and 9 bases from J, with 13 bases in between. This CDR3 is built from 15 residues. CDR1 is SGHAT, CDR2 FQNNGV, per germline. The CDR3 DNA reads as TGTGCCAGCAGCTTAGGATATGGTAGAGGTTCACCCCTCCACTTT. Its protein is CASSLGYGRGSPLHF.

Concerning this clone: One junction end disagrees with the germline gene, perhaps due to a read error. The chain combines TRBV7-7 with TRBJ2-2; TRBD1 might be the D (6 bases). Germline V gene data show CDR1 as SSHAT and CDR2 as FNYEAQ (reference sequence). CDR3 length equals 13 residues. CDR3 loop: CASSSQGTGELFF. The DNA of the CDR3 is TGTGCTAGCAGCTCACAGGGTACCGGGGAGCTGTTTTTT.

The chain combines TRBV5-4 with TRBJ1-2; 11 positions match TRBD1. The V gene's germline CDR1 is SGHNT and CDR2 YYREEE (reference sequence). The V gene end was trimmed by 7 bases and the J gene end by 5 bases; junction bases not matched to a gene: 10. CDR3 length: 15 residues. The CDR3 bases are TGTGCCAGCTCCCAGGACAGGGGGCCGTTTTATGGCTACACCTTC. It translates to CASSQDRGPFYGYTF. Combining the CDR3 with reference TRBV5-4 and TRBJ1-2 gives the whole variable domain ETGVTQSPTHLIKTRGQQVTLRCSSQSGHNTVSWYQQALGQGPQFIFQYYREEENGRGNFPPRFSGLQFPNYSSELNVNALELDDSALYLCASSQDRGPFYGYTFGSGTRLTVV.

This clone was detected only once. This chain links TRBV30 with TRBJ2-7, with a possible D match to TRBD2 (7 bases). The CDR3 sequence is 14 residues long. Deletions cut 5 bases from V and 5 bases from J, with 19 bases between. Germline V lookup: CDR1 GTSNPN, CDR2 SVGIG (reference sequence). The CDR3 loop is CAWSDTAGADEQYF. CDR3 DNA: TGTGCCTGGTCCGACACCGCGGGGGCCGACGAGCAGTACTTC.

The V gene is TRBV12-3 or TRBV12-4, the J gene TRBJ2-7; D perhaps matches TRBD1 (6 bases). The CDR3 has 12 amino acids. The ends were cut back, 3 bases at V and 5 bases at J, with 8 bases in the middle. This CDR3 is CASSLTGNEQYF. DNA of the CDR3: TGTGCCAGCAGTTTGACAGGAAACGAGCAGTACTTC.

CDR3 region: CASSRLQGPPYEQYF. CDR3 nucleotide sequence: TGCGCCAGCAGCCGGTTACAGGGGCCTCCCTACGAGCAGTACTTC. V gene TRBV4-3 combines with J gene TRBJ2-7, with 7 nucleotides matching TRBD1. This CDR3 contains 15 residues. J gave up 2 bases and V 4 bases, and 8 bases lay outside the gene matches. CDR1 is LGHNA, CDR2 YSLEER, per germline.

This chain uses TRBV6-1 with TRBJ1-5; 11 nucleotides line up with TRBD1. This CDR3 spans 14 amino acids. The V gene's germline CDR1 is MNHNS and CDR2 SASEGT. V gave up 6 bases and J gave up 6 bases; unmatched junction bases: 4. As DNA, the CDR3 is TGTGCCAGCAGCCAGGGACAGGGGGTTCAGCCCCAGCATTTT. Translation: CASSQGQGVQPQHF.

The chain couples TRBV9 to TRBJ2-7; D is uncertain. The CDR3 length is 14 residues. V lost 0 bases to trimming and J lost 1 base, with 8 bases between them. Germline CDR1 is SGDLS and CDR2 is YYNGEE. The CDR3 region is CASSVGLVSYEQYF. CDR3 in DNA: TGTGCCAGCAGCGTAGGTCTCGTTTCCTACGAGCAGTACTTC.

J is TRBJ1-1 and V is TRBV3-1 (or the pseudogene TRBV3-2); 9 bases are a match to TRBD1. CDR1 is LGHDT, CDR2 YNNKEL, per germline (reference sequence). The CDR3 covers 15 residues. After removal of 1 base from V and 5 bases from J, the junction contained 5 bases not matched to a gene. The CDR3 loop is CASSQAGQGRTEAFF. The CDR3 region has the DNA TGTGCCAGCAGCCAAGCGGGACAGGGTCGAACTGAAGCTTTCTTT.

The CDR3 region has the DNA TGTGCCAGCAGTAAGATTGGTAGCGGAAATTCACCCCTCCACTTT. Amino acid sequence: CASSKIGSGNSPLHF. The chain couples TRBV6-5 to TRBJ1-6; D unresolved. V dropped 5 bases and J dropped 7 bases, with 15 bases sitting between them. The CDR3 has 15 residues. Germline-derived CDR1 and CDR2 are MNHEY and SVGAGI.

This clone was seen only once. V and J are TRBV24-1 and TRBJ2-5; 9 nucleotides agree with TRBD1. The CDR3 has 15 residues. With 4 bases clipped from V and 5 bases from J, the junction kept 7 bases outside the gene matches. Looked up from germline, CDR1 is KGHDR and CDR2 is SFDVKD. The CDR3 region has the DNA TGTGCCACCAGTGACTCTGGGGGGACAGGGGAGACCCAGTACTTC. Translating gives CATSDSGGTGETQYF.

This clone was seen a few times. The V gene is TRBV4-1, the J gene TRBJ1-6; possible D gene TRBD1, 6 bases. Trimming removed 2 bases at V and 0 bases at J, with 17 bases between. The CDR3 sequence is 19 residues long. CDR1 MGHRA and CDR2 YSYEKL come from the germline V gene. In nucleotides, the CDR3 is TGCGCCAGCAGCCAATCTGGGGGCGCCGGCCGCTCCTATAATTCACCCCTCCACTTT. Translating gives CASSQSGGAGRSYNSPLHF.